This T cell receptor (beta chain) derives from a study of identical twins. One entry per CDR3 protein results from TCRdb running MiXCR on the 5' RACE reads. The sample yields 1.5 million to 2 million distinct CDR3 sequences, under 35% seen once. This CDR3 has 15 residues. Deletions cut 6 bases from V and 0 bases from J, with 12 bases between. CDR1 and CDR2 from the germline V gene are ENHRY and SYGVKD. This clonotype has a count of ten or more. V gene TRBV10-3 combines with J gene TRBJ2-1; tentatively, D is TRBD2 (5 bases). Sequenced sample: cord blood. This sequence originates from a newborn girl in good health. The CDR3 reads CAISGVTSSYNEQFF. The CDR3 coding sequence is TGTGCCATCAGCGGGGTTACGAGCTCCTACAATGAGCAGTTCTTC.